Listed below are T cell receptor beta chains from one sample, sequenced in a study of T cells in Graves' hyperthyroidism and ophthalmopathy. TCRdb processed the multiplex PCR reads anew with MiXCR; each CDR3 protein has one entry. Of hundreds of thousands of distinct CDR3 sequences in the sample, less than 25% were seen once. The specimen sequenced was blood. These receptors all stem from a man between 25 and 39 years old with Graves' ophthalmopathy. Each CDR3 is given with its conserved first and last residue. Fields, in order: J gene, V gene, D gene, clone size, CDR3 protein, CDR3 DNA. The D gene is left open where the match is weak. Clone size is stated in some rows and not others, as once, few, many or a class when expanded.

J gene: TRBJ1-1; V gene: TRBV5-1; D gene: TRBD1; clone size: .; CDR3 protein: CASHGPGQGASGAFF; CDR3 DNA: TGCGCCAGCCACGGCCCGGGACAGGGGGCTTCCGGAGCTTTCTTT
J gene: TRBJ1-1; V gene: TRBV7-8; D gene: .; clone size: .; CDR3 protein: CASSTYRGGMGTEAFF; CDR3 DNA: TGTGCCAGCAGTACTTACAGAGGGGGTATGGGAACCGAAGCTTTCTTT
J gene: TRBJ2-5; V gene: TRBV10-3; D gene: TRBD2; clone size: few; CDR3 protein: CAISEGGLGVQETQYF; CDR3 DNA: TGTGCCATCAGTGAGGGGGGACTAGGGGTACAAGAGACCCAGTACTTC
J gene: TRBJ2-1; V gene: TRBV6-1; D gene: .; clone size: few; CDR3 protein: CASRPDSSHEQFF; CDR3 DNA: TGTGCCAGCAGGCCTGACAGTTCCCATGAGCAGTTCTTC
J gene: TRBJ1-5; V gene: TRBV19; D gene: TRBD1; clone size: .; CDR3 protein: CASSPNRGHQPQHF; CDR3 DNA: TGTGCCAGTAGTCCAAACAGGGGGCACCAGCCCCAGCATTTT
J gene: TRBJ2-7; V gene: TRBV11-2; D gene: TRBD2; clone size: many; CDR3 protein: CASSLRAPTSRLSSYEQYF; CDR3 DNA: TGTGCCAGCAGCTTACGTGCCCCGACTAGCCGCCTGAGCTCCTACGAGCAGTACTTC
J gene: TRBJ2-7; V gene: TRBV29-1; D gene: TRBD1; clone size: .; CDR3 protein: CSVEEPGQGTEQYF; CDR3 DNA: TGCAGCGTTGAAGAACCGGGACAGGGTACCGAGCAGTACTTC
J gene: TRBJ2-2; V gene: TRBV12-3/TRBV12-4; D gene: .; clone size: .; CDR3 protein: CASTRAGETGELFF; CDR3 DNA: TGTGCCAGCACCAGGGCTGGGGAGACCGGGGAGCTGTTTTTT
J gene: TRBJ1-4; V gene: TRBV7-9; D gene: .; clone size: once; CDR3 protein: CASSFMGAQDNEKLFF; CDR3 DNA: TGTGCCAGCAGCTTTATGGGGGCGCAGGATAATGAAAAACTGTTTTTT
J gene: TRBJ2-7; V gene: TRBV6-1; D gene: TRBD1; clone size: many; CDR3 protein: CATSTGQTYEQYF; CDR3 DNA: TGTGCCACTTCAACGGGACAGACCTACGAGCAGTACTTC
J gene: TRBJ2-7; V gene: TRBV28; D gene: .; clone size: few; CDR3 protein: CVSRQTDRWIYGQYF; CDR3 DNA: TGTGTCAGCAGGCAAACTGACAGGTGGATTTACGGGCAGTACTTC
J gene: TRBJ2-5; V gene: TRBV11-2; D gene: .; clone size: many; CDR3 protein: CASSLATGLASRQETQYF; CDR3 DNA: TGTGCCAGCAGCTTAGCCACAGGGTTGGCTAGCCGACAAGAGACCCAGTACTTC
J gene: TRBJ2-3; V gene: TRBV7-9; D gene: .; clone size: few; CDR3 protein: CASTKILSGHGDTQYF; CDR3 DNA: TGTGCCAGCACCAAAATTTTGTCTGGGCACGGCGATACGCAGTATTTT
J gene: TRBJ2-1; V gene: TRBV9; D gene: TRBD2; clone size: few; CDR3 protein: CASSVGTSGSTRQYEQFF; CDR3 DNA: TGTGCCAGCAGCGTAGGGACTAGCGGGAGTACGAGGCAATATGAGCAGTTCTTC